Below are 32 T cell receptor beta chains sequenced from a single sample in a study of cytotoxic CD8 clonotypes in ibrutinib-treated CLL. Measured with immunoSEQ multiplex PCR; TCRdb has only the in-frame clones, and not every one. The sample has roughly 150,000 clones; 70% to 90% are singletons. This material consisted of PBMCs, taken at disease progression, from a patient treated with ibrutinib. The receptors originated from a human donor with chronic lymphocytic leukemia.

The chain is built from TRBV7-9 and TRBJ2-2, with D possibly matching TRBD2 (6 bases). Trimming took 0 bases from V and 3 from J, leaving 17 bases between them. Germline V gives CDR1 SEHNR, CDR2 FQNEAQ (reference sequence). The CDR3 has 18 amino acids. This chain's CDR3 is CASSLAGVADTYTGELFF. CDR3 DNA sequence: TGTGCCAGCAGCTTAGCCGGAGTAGCGGACACGTACACCGGGGAGCTGTTTTTT. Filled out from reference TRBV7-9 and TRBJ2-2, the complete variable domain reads DTGVSQNPRHKITKRGQNVTFRCDPISEHNRLYWYRQTLGQGPEFLTYFQNEAQLEKSRLLSDRFSAERPKGSFSTLEIQRTEQGDSAMYLCASSLAGVADTYTGELFFGEGSRLTVL.

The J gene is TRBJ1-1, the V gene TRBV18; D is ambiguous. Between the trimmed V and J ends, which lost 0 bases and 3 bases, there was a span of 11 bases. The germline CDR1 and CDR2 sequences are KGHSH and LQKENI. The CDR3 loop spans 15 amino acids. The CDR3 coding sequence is TGTGCCAGCTCACCACCTGAGAAGTTTTACACTGAAGCTTTCTTT. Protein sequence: CASSPPEKFYTEAFF.

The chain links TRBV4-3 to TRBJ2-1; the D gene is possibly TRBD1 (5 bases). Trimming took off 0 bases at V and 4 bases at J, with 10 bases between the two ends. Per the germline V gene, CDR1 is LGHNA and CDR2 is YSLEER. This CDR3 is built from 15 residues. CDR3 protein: CASSQDGAGYNEQFF. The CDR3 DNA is TGCGCCAGCAGCCAAGATGGGGCAGGGTACAATGAGCAGTTCTTC.

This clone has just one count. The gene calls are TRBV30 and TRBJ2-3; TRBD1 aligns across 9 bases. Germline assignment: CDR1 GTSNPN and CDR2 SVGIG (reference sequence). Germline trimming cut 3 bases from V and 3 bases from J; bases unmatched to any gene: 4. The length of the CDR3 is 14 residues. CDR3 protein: CAWSPGQGTDTQYF. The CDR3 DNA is TGTGCCTGGAGCCCGGGACAGGGAACAGATACGCAGTATTTT.

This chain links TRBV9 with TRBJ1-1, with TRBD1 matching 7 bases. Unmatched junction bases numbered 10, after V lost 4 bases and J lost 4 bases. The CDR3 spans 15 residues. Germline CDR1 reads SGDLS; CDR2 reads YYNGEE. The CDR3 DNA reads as TGTGCCAGCAGCTCCCAGCGGGCAGGGGGCACTGAAGCTTTCTTT. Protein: CASSSQRAGGTEAFF.

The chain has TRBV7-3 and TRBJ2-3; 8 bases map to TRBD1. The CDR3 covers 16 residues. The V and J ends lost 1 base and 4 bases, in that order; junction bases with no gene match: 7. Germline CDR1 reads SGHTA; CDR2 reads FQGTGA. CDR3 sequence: CASSLMAAGGPDTQYF. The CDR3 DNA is TGTGCCAGCAGCTTAATGGCCGCAGGGGGCCCAGATACGCAGTATTTT.

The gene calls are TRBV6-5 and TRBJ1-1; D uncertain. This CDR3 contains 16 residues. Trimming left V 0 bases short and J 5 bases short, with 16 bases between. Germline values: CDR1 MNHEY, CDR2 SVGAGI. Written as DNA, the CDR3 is TGTGCCAGCAGTTACTCGGGTCCACAGCTTAGGACTGAAGCTTTCTTT. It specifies CASSYSGPQLRTEAFF.

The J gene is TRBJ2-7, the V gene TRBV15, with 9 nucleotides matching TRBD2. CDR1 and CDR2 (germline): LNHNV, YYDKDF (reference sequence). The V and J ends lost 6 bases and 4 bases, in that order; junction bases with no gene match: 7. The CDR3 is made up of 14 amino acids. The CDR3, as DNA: TGTGCCACCAGTGGAGCGGGAGGCCGTTACGAGCAGTACTTC. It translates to CATSGAGGRYEQYF.

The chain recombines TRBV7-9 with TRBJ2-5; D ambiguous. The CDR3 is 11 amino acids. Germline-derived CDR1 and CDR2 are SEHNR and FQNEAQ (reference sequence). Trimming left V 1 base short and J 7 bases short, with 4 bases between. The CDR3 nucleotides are TGTGCCAGCAGCTTAGTTGGGACCCAGTACTTC. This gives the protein CASSLVGTQYF.

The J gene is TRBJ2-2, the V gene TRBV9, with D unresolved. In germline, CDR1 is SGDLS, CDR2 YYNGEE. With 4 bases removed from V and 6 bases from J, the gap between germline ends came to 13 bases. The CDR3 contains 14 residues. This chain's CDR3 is CASSSILGAGELFF. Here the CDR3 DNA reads TGTGCCAGCAGCTCAATTCTAGGCGCCGGGGAGCTGTTTTTT.

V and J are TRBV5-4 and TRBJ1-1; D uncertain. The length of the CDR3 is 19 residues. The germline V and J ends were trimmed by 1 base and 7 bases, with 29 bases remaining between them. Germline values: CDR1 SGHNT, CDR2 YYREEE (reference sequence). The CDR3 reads CASSLKVVSGPDGFYEAFF. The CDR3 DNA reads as TGTGCCAGCAGCTTGAAAGTTGTTTCAGGACCTGACGGATTTTATGAAGCTTTCTTT.

This CDR3 reads CASSASLMDRFLYEQYF. In nucleotides, the CDR3 is TGTGCCAGCAGTGCCTCCCTAATGGACAGGTTCCTCTACGAGCAGTACTTC. The V gene is TRBV27, the J gene TRBJ2-7; 7 nucleotides match TRBD1. V was pared by 5 bases and J by 3 bases, with 16 bases of the junction left unmatched. Germline assignment: CDR1 MNHEY and CDR2 SMNVEV (reference sequence). This CDR3 has 17 residues.

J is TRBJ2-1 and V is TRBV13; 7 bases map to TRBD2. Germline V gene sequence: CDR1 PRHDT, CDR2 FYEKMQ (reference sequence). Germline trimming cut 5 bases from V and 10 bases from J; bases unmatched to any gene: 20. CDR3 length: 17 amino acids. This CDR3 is CASSPKGKRDFAREQFF. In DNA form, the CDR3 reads TGTGCCAGCAGCCCCAAGGGAAAGCGGGACTTCGCCCGCGAGCAGTTCTTC.

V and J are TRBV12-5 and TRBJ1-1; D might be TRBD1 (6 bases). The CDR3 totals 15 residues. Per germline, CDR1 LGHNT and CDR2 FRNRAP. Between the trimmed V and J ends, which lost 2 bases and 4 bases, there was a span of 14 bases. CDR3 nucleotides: TGTGCTAGTGGTTTGTTAACAGGGCGTACCACTGAAGCTTTCTTT. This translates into CASGLLTGRTTEAFF.

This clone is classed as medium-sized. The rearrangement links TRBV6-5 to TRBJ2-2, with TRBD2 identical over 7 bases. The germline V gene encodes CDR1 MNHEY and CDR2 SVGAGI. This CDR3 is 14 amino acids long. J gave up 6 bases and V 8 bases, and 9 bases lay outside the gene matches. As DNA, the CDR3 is TGTGCCAGCTGCGCGGGAGCTCCGCCCGGGGAGCTGTTTTTT. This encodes CASCAGAPPGELFF.

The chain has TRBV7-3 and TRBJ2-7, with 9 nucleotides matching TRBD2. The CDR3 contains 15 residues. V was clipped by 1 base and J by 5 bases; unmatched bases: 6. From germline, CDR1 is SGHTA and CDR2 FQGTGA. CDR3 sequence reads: CASSLKAGGLHEQYF. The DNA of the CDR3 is TGTGCCAGCAGCTTAAAAGCGGGAGGTTTACACGAGCAGTACTTC.

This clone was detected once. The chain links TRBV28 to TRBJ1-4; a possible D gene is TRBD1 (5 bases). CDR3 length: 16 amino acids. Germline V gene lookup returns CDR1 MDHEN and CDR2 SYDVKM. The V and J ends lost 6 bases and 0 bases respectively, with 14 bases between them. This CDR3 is CASRKSGIATNEKLFF. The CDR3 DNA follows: TGTGCCAGCAGGAAGTCAGGGATTGCAACTAATGAAAAACTGTTTTTT. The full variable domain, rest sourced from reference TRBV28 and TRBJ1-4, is DVKVTQSSRYLVKRTGEKVFLECVQDMDHENMFWYRQDPGLGLRLIYFSYDVKMKEKGDIPEGYSVSREKKERFSLILESASTNQTSMYLCASRKSGIATNEKLFFGSGTQLSVL.

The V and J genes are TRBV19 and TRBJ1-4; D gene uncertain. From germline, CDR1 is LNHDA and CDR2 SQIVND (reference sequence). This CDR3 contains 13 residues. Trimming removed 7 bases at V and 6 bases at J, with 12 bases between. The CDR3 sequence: CASIGRTDEKLFF. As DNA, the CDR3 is TGTGCCAGTATAGGGCGAACGGATGAAAAACTGTTTTTT.

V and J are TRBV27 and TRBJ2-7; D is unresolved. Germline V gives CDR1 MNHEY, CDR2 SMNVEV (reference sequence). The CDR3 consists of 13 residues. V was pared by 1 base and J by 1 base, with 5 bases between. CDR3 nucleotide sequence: TGTGCCAGCAGTTTATTGGCGTCCTACGAGCAGTACTTC. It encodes CASSLLASYEQYF.

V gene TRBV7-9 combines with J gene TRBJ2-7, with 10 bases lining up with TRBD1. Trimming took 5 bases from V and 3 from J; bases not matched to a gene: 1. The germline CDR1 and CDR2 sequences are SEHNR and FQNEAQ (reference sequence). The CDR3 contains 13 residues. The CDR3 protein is CASSRDRGYEQYF. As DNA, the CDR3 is TGTGCCAGCAGCCGGGACAGGGGCTACGAGCAGTACTTC.

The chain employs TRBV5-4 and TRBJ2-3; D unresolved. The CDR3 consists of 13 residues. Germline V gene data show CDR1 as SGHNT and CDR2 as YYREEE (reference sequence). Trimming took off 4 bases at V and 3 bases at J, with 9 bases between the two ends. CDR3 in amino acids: CASSVYGTDTQYF. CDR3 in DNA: TGTGCCAGCAGCGTGTACGGGACAGATACGCAGTATTTT.

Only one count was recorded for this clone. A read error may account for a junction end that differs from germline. CDR3: CASSEYWEDRTSEKLFF. The DNA for the CDR3 is TGTGCCAGCAGTGAATATTGGGAGGACAGAACTAGTGAAAAACTGTTTTTT. The rearrangement joins TRBV25-1 to TRBJ1-4, with a weak D call TRBD1 (6 bases). This CDR3 spans 17 amino acids. The germline gives CDR1 MGHDK, CDR2 SYGVNS.

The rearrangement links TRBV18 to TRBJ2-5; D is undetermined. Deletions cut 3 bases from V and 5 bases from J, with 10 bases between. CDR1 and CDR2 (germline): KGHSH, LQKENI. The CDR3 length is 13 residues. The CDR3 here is CASSPSTFETQYF. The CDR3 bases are TGTGCCAGCTCACCCAGCACGTTCGAGACCCAGTACTTC.

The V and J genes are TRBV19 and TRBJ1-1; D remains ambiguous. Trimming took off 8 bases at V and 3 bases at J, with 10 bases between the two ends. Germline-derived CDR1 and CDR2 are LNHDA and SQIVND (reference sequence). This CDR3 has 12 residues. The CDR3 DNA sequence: TGTGCCAGTGGACGGGCTCACACTGAAGCTTTCTTT. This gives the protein CASGRAHTEAFF.

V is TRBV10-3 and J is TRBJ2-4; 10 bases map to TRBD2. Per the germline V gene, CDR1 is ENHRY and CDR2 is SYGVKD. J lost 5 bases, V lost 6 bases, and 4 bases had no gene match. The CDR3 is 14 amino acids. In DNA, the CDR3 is TGTGCCATCAGAGGGACTAGCGTTGAAAACATTCAGTACTTC. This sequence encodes CAIRGTSVENIQYF.

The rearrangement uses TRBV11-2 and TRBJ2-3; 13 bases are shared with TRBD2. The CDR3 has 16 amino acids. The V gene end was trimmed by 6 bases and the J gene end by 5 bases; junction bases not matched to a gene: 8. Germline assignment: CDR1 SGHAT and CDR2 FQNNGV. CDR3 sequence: CASSSTSGRAVDTQYF. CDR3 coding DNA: TGTGCCAGCAGTTCCACTAGCGGGAGGGCAGTAGATACGCAGTATTTT.

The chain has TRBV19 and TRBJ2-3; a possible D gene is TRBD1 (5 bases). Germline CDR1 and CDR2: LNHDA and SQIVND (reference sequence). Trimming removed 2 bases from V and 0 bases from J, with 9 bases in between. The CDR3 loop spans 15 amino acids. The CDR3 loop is CASSIPRQSTDTQYF. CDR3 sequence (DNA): TGTGCCAGTAGTATACCCCGACAGAGCACAGATACGCAGTATTTT.

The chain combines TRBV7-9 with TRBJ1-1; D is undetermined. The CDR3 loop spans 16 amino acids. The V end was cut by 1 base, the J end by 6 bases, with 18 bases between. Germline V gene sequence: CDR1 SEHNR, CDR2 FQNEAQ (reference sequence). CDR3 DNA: TGTGCCAGCAGCTTAGTTCTTGCAGGTCGGGTGTCTGAAGCTTTCTTT. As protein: CASSLVLAGRVSEAFF. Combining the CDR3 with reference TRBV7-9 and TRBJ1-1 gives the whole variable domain DTGVSQNPRHKITKRGQNVTFRCDPISEHNRLYWYRQTLGQGPEFLTYFQNEAQLEKSRLLSDRFSAERPKGSFSTLEIQRTEQGDSAMYLCASSLVLAGRVSEAFFGQGTRLTVV.

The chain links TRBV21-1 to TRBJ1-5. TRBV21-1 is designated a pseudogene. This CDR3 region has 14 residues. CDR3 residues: CASSIKGITQPQHF. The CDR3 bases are TGTGCCAGCAGCATCAAAGGTATAACTCAGCCCCAGCATTTT.

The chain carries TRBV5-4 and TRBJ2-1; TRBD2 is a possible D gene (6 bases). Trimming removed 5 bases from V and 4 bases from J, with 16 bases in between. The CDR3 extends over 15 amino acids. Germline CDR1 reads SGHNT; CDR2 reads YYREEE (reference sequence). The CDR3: CASRIAAGPYNEQFF. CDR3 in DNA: TGTGCCAGCAGGATCGCGGCGGGACCTTACAATGAGCAGTTCTTC. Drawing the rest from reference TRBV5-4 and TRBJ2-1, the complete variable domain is ETGVTQSPTHLIKTRGQQVTLRCSSQSGHNTVSWYQQALGQGPQFIFQYYREEENGRGNFPPRFSGLQFPNYSSELNVNALELDDSALYLCASRIAAGPYNEQFFGPGTRLTVL.

The CDR3 coding sequence is TGCGCCAGCAGCCAGGTTGACCTCTCTGGAAACACCATATATTTT. This encodes CASSQVDLSGNTIYF. V and J are TRBV4-1 and TRBJ1-3; D gene unclear. CDR1 and CDR2 from the germline V gene are MGHRA and YSYEKL. V lost 3 bases, J lost 0 bases, and 9 bases lay in between. This CDR3 has 15 residues.

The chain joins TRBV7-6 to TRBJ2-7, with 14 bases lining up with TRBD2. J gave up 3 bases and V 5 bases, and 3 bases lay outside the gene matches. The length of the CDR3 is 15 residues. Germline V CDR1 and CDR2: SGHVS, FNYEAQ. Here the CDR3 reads CASSPGLAGDYEQYF. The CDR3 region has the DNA TGTGCCAGCAGCCCGGGACTAGCGGGAGACTACGAGCAGTACTTC.